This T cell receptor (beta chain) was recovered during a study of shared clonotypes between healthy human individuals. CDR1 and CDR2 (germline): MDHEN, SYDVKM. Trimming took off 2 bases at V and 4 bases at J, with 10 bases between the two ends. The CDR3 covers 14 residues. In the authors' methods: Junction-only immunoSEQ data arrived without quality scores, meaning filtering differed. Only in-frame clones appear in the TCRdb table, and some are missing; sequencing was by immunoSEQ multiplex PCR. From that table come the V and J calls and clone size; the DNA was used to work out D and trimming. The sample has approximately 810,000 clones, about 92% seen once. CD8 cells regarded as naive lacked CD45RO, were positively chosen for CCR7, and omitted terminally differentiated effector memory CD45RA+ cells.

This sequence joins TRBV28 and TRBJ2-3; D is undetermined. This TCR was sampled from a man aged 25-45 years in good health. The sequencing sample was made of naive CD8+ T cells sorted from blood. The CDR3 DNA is TGTGCCAGCAGTTTAGGCACAGTCCCAGATACGCAGTATTTT. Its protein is CASSLGTVPDTQYF.